One sample yielded the 2 T cell receptor beta chains listed below, sequenced in a study of human thymus T cells. Produced via immunoSEQ multiplex PCR; TCRdb's table is partial and in-frame only. Of approximately 70,000 clones listed, approximately 95% are singletons. Corrective heart surgery yielded the resections from which the thymus tissue came. Source material: thymus tissue. These receptors were taken from a girl under three years old with a congenital heart defect but otherwise immunologically healthy.

This rearrangement joins TRBV5-6 to TRBJ2-2; 9 bases line up with TRBD1. Germline CDR1 SGHDT, CDR2 YYEEEE. This CDR3 has 17 residues. V shed 4 bases and J 2 bases; nucleotides not matched to a gene: 9. The CDR3 reads CASSDEWDRENTGELFF. As DNA, the CDR3 is TGTGCCAGCAGCGACGAATGGGACAGGGAAAACACCGGGGAGCTGTTTTTT.

The V gene is TRBV5-4, the J gene TRBJ1-2; D is undetermined. The CDR3 consists of 13 residues. V was cut by 7 bases and J by 6 bases, with 16 bases left in between. Germline V gene data show CDR1 as SGHNT and CDR2 as YYREEE (reference sequence). The CDR3 sequence is CASGLRVRDGYTF. In nucleotides, the CDR3 is TGTGCCAGCGGACTAAGGGTCCGGGATGGCTACACCTTC.